This T cell receptor beta chain was observed in a study of T cells in Graves' hyperthyroidism and ophthalmopathy. RNA transcripts provided the source from which TCR beta CDR3 regions were amplified. With the HTBI primer set, the TCR CDR3 went through a first round of RT-PCR. In TCRdb, the multiplex PCR reads were re-called with MiXCR into one record per CDR3 protein. This sample yields more than 350,000 distinct CDR3 sequences, of which 14% to 15% are seen a single time; approximately 30% belongs to the top ten. In patients aged 18 to 65, hyperthyroidism was newly diagnosed, with duration under 2 months. It was 10 ml of fresh peripheral blood that supplied the PBMCs. This clonotype occurred a few times. Sequences were obtained from blood. This sequence was found in a woman aged 25 to 45 with Graves' hyperthyroidism.

The CDR3 sequence is CASSQDVQGAYNIQYF. The CDR3 DNA is TGTGCCAGCAGCCAAGACGTACAGGGGGCTTATAACATTCAGTACTTC. V is TRBV3-1 and J is TRBJ2-4, with 9 positions matching TRBD1. The CDR3 length is 16 residues. The V gene end was trimmed by 0 bases and the J gene end by 7 bases; junction bases not matched to a gene: 7. Looked up from germline, CDR1 is LGHDT and CDR2 is YNNKEL (reference sequence).